This TCR beta chain was identified during a study of OX40 agonist ivuxolimab in advanced cancers. Some background on the complete study: Ivuxolimab was an agonistic, fully human IgG2 monoclonal antibody directed against OX40 (CD134), a costimulatory receptor. Intravenous ivuxolimab was administered to patients every 2 weeks at six dose levels: 0.01, 0.1, 0.3, 1.5, 3 and 10 mg/kg. Of the roughly 51 patients in dose escalation, 19 had hepatocellular carcinoma, some 15 had melanoma, 9 had renal cell carcinoma and 9 had head and neck cancer. In the dose-escalation cohort, roughly 82% of patients were male, and the mean age was 60 years with a range of roughly 23 to 79. Prior anti-PD-1, anti-PD-L1 or anti-CTLA-4 therapy was permitted, and approximately 42% of dose-escalation patients had received checkpoint inhibitors. Partial responses occurred in three dose-escalation patients, of whom one had hepatocellular carcinoma and two had cutaneous melanoma. Peripheral TCRbeta sequencing aimed to test whether ivuxolimab altered TCR sequence diversity and caused clonal T-cell expansion. The paper describes the monotherapy dose-escalation part (N of about 47 patients) of the phase I trial of ivuxolimab.

Genomic DNA was isolated from the sorted cells so that the TCRbeta CDR3 region could be sequenced. TCRbeta CDR3 regions were sequenced using the immunoSEQ Assay. TCRdb re-hosts the immuneACCESS table, in-frame sequences only. Its copies lack some clones; in the studies checked, an unresolved V gene accounts for under half of them, and the cause for the rest is not known. The sample table holds fewer than 100,000 clones, of which just under 85% were seen once. The ten top clones hold more than 1.1% of the sample. The trial excluded patients who had a history of autoimmune disease or who were on systemic immunosuppression. Peripheral blood for TCR sequencing was drawn from every dose cohort at baseline, at cycle 4 day 1 and at cycle 7 day 1. The samples were drawn from a first-in-human, open-label, multicenter phase I dose-escalation trial of ivuxolimab. Adults with locally advanced or metastatic head and neck squamous cell, hepatocellular, melanoma or renal cell carcinoma were enrolled in the trial. Before TCR sequencing, CD4+ T cells and CD8+ T cells from peripheral blood were sorted into separate populations.

Points on this clone: This clone's antigen is unknown. Base qualities are not recorded, but no much larger clone differs from it by a single base.

Results and caveats for the whole study, not just this receptor: At doses of 0.1 to 3.0 mg/kg, clonal expansion of both CD4+ and CD8+ blood T cells was observed from baseline to week 6. Low levels of normalized T-cell clonal expansion were also shown by some nonresponding patients. Which antigens the clonally expanded peripheral T cells were specific for was not determined. In the 0.1-3.0 mg/kg groups, partial responders were among the patients with the lowest normalized peripheral clonal expansion, particularly in CD8+ T cells. After ivuxolimab, CD8+ T cells had more expanded clones than CD4+ T cells on average.

Specimen: CD4+ or CD8+ T cells sorted from blood, collected in a trial of the OX40 agonist ivuxolimab. The clonotype was recovered from an adult with an advanced solid tumor such as melanoma, head and neck, liver or kidney cancer.

The CDR3 in this case is CASSPQTRGGEQPQHF. The DNA sequence follows: TGTGCCAGCAGCCCACAAACCCGGGGTGGGGAGCAGCCCCAGCATTTT. The V and J genes are TRBV4-2 and TRBJ1-5, with no confident D gene call. The CDR3 holds 16 amino acids from the cysteine to the phenylalanine. Only the CDR3 region is kept as DNA, spanning 48 bases read in frame from base 1. V gives up 4 bases and J gives up 7 bases, and the segment between their germline ends measures 20 bases. CDR1 LGHNA and CDR2 YNFKEQ are derived from the germline V gene.